This T cell receptor (beta chain) was observed in a study of breast tumors, draining lymph nodes, adjacent tissues. Whole-study findings and limits: Luminal-like breast cancer showed significantly greater tumor-nontumor repertoire similarity than basal-like breast cancer did. Tumor repertoires ranked between lymph nodes and nontumor tissue in diversity, with V and J gene preferences. Findings are consistent with lymph node origin and intratumoral expansion of most tumor T cells.

Breast cancer patients provided tissue from their axillary draining lymph nodes. This clonotype was counted many times. Its antigen remains unidentified. Trimming at V came to 4 bases and at J to 0 bases, leaving 16 bases not matched to a gene. The CDR3 loop spans 19 amino acids. Germline loops: CDR1 SGHRS, CDR2 YFSETQ. MiXCR, run by TCRdb on the multiplex PCR reads, gives a single entry per CDR3 protein. The sample includes about 200,000 distinct CDR3 sequences, 31% of them seen just once. The TCR sequence derives from a female donor with breast cancer. Some clones in this sample may be carry-over from other donors' samples. The chain uses TRBV5-1 and TRBJ2-7; 10 positions match TRBD2. Sequencing input: axillary lymph node tissue. CDR3 in DNA: TGCGCCAGCAGCCCCTGGGCTAGCGGGAGTCCCCAGAGCTCCTACGAGCAGTACTTC. It yields the protein CASSPWASGSPQSSYEQYF.